These T cell receptor beta chains were read from a single sample in a study of T cells expressing NK-cell markers. TCRdb reworked the 5' RACE reads into one entry per CDR3 protein, no DNA. The repertoire shows 150,000 to 180,000 distinct CDR3 sequences; the top ten hold roughly 35%. Material: blood T cells: a sorted CD56 or NKG2C T cell subset, CD4+ or CD8+ T cells, or bulk PBMC T cells (not recorded which). Every receptor here comes from a woman in her 50s in good health. The CDR3 runs from the conserved cysteine through the conserved F or W.

J gene: TRBJ1-1; V gene: TRBV7-9; CDR3 protein: CASSLPGEDGTEAFF
J gene: TRBJ2-1; V gene: TRBV2; CDR3 protein: CASSPGQGSADEQFF
J gene: TRBJ2-7; V gene: TRBV20-1; CDR3 protein: CSATEGLAGLYEQYF
J gene: TRBJ1-2; V gene: TRBV6-5; CDR3 protein: CASSYKRAGADGYTF
J gene: TRBJ2-7; V gene: TRBV7-9; CDR3 protein: CASNVGHSSYEQYF
J gene: TRBJ2-3; V gene: TRBV7-9; CDR3 protein: CASSSPGTSEPGTDTQYF
J gene: TRBJ2-7; V gene: TRBV5-1; CDR3 protein: CASSLATSGSTHEQYF
J gene: TRBJ1-3; V gene: TRBV29-1; CDR3 protein: CSVSTGDVGNTIYF
J gene: TRBJ2-3; V gene: TRBV5-1; CDR3 protein: CASSFFFPGRGDTQYF
J gene: TRBJ2-2; V gene: TRBV10-3; CDR3 protein: CAIILRTAGTSNTGELFF